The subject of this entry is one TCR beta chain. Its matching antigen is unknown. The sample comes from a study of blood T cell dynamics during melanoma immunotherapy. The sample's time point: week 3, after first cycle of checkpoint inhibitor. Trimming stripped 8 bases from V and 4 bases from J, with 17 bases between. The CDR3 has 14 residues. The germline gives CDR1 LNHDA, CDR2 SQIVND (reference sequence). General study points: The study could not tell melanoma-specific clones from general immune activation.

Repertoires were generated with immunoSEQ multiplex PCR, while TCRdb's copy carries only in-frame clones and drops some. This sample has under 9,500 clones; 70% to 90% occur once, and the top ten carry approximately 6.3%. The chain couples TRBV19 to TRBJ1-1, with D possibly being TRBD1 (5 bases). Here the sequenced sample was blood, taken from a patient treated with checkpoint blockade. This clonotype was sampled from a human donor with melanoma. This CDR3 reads CASWGGTGPTEAFF. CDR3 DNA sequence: TGTGCCAGTTGGGGGGGAACCGGGCCCACTGAAGCTTTCTTT.